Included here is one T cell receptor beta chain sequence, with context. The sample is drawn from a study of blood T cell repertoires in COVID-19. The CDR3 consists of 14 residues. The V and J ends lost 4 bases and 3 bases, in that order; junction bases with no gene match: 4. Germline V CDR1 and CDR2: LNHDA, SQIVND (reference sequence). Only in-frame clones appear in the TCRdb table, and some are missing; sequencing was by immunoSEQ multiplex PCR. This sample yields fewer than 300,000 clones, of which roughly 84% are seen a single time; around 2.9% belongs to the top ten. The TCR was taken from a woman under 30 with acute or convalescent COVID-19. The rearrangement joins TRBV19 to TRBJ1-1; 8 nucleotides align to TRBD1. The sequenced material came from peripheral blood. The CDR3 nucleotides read TGTGCCAGTAGTAGGGGACAGGTTGACACTGAAGCTTTCTTT. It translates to CASSRGQVDTEAFF.